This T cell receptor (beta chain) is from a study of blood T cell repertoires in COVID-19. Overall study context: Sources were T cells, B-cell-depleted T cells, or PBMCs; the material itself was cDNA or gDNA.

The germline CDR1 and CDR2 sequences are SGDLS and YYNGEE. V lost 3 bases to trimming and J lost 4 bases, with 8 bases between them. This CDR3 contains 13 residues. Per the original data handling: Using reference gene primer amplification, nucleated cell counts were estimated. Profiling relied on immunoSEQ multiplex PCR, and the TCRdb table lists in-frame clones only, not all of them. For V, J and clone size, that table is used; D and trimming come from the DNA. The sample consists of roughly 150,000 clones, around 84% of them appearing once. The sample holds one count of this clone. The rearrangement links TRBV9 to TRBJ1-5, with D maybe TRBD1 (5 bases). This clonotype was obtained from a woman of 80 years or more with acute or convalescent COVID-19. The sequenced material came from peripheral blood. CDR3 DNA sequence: TGTGCCAGCAGCGAAGGGGATAATCAGCCCCAGCATTTT. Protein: CASSEGDNQPQHF.